The clone carrying this T cell receptor (beta chain) was picked up a small number of times. Its antigen is still unknown. This sample stems from a study of molecular identifiers for immune sequencing clone quantification. Overall study results and limits: In a background of about 1 million naive cells, spiked Jurkat TCR RNA from one cell was reportedly detectable.

V was cut by 2 bases and J by 1 base, with 9 bases left in between. CDR3 length equals 14 residues. Germline-derived CDR1 and CDR2 are SGHKS and YYEKEE (reference sequence). TCRdb re-called the PCR reads with MiXCR, one entry per CDR3 protein. The data contain hundreds of thousands of distinct CDR3 sequences, approximately 20% of them singletons. The specimen was naive CD8+ T cells from blood, with Jurkat cell RNA spiked in. Noted subset: FACS-sorted CD8+CD4-CCR7+CD45RA+ naive T cells. The chain joins TRBV5-5 to TRBJ1-1; the D gene is possibly TRBD1 (6 bases). This clonotype originated in a human donor in good health. Some libraries in this study had Jurkat cell RNA spiked in. The chain's CDR3 is CASSFRTANTEAFF. CDR3 coding DNA: TGTGCCAGCAGCTTTAGGACAGCGAACACTGAAGCTTTCTTT.